These 11 T cell receptor beta chains were all obtained from the same sample, sequenced in a study of T cell responses to AZD1222 COVID-19 vaccine. The method was immunoSEQ multiplex PCR; TCRdb's version includes in-frame clones alone and lacks a portion of them. The table shows around 100,000 clones, with 88% occurring only once. The source was peripheral blood, collected on day 0 of AZD1222 vaccination. These receptors were taken from an adult in good health.

In this sample, this clone turned up once. The J gene is TRBJ2-7, the V gene TRBV4-3; D possibly uses TRBD1 or TRBD2 (5 bases each). V lost 0 bases and J lost 7, with 10 bases in between. The CDR3 contains 13 residues. Germline V lookup: CDR1 LGHNA, CDR2 YSLEER. This chain's CDR3 is CASSQDQRGEQYF. The CDR3 bases are TGCGCCAGCAGCCAAGATCAGAGGGGAGAGCAGTACTTC.

This clone was found a few times. This chain links TRBV28 with TRBJ1-2; D gene ambiguous. V dropped 5 bases and J dropped 1 base, with 2 bases sitting between them. Germline V gene lookup returns CDR1 MDHEN and CDR2 SYDVKM. The CDR3 is made up of 11 amino acids. DNA for the CDR3: TGTGCCAGCAGTGTTAACTATGGCTACACCTTC. This translates into CASSVNYGYTF.

The chain is built from TRBV5-6 and TRBJ2-2, with 12 bases matching TRBD1. Unmatched junction bases numbered 4, after V lost 0 bases and J lost 7 bases. The CDR3 has 16 amino acids. Germline V gene lookup returns CDR1 SGHDT and CDR2 YYEEEE. CDR3 region: CASSLGDRGLGGELFF. The DNA of the CDR3 is TGTGCCAGCAGCTTGGGGGACAGGGGGCTTGGCGGGGAGCTGTTTTTT. Full variable domain (rest looked up from reference TRBV5-6 and TRBJ2-2): DAGVTQSPTHLIKTRGQQVTLRCSPKSGHDTVSWYQQALGQGPQFIFQYYEEEERQRGNFPDRFSGHQFPNYSSELNVNALLLGDSALYLCASSLGDRGLGGELFFGEGSRLTVL.

The V call is TRBV27, the J call TRBJ2-3; TRBD2 aligns across 9 bases. Germline loops: CDR1 MNHEY, CDR2 SMNVEV (reference sequence). This CDR3 has 16 amino acids. V dropped 2 bases and J dropped 2; count of bases not matched to a gene: 5. CDR3 protein: CASSLGAGGLTDTQYF. CDR3 DNA: TGTGCCAGCAGTTTAGGGGCGGGAGGGCTCACAGATACGCAGTATTTT.

The rearrangement links TRBV3-1 (or the pseudogene TRBV3-2) to TRBJ2-7; D is tentatively TRBD1 or TRBD2 (5 bases each). Trimming took off 8 bases at V and 1 base at J, with 6 bases between the two ends. The length of the CDR3 is 11 residues. Germline V gene sequence: CDR1 LGHDT, CDR2 YNNKEL (reference sequence). This chain's CDR3 is CASGGSYEQYF. The CDR3 bases are TGTGCCAGCGGGGGATCCTACGAGCAGTACTTC.

The chain is built from TRBV7-2 and TRBJ2-7; 7 bases map to TRBD2. The CDR3 extends over 15 amino acids. V shed 1 base and J 0 bases; nucleotides not matched to a gene: 3. Germline CDR1 is SGHTA and CDR2 is FQGNSA. CDR3 coding DNA: TGTGCCAGCAGCTTAGTAGCTAGCGGCTCCTACGAGCAGTACTTC. Its translation is CASSLVASGSYEQYF.

V is TRBV28 and J is TRBJ1-2; TRBD1 aligns across 8 bases. Losses at the gene ends were 5 bases for V and 6 bases for J; bases not matched to a gene: 5. The CDR3 loop spans 13 amino acids. Germline V CDR1 and CDR2: MDHEN, SYDVKM. This chain's CDR3 is CASSVHRGDGYTF. The CDR3 DNA is TGTGCCAGCAGTGTCCACAGGGGGGATGGCTACACCTTC.

V gene TRBV28 combines with J gene TRBJ1-5; 7 bases are shared with TRBD1. The V gene end was trimmed by 7 bases and the J gene end by 0 bases; junction bases not matched to a gene: 9. The germline CDR1 and CDR2 sequences are MDHEN and SYDVKM. The CDR3 is 16 amino acids. The CDR3 bases are TGTGCCAGCAAACTCGGGACAGCTTATAGCAATCAGCCCCAGCATTTT. Its protein product is CASKLGTAYSNQPQHF.

The chain couples TRBV28 to TRBJ1-1; 8 nucleotides align to TRBD1. Trimming cost V 6 bases and J 2 bases; bases outside gene matches: 5. The CDR3 has 14 residues. The germline gives CDR1 MDHEN, CDR2 SYDVKM. CDR3 sequence: CASSPGQANTEAFF. The CDR3 coding sequence is TGTGCCAGCAGCCCGGGACAGGCTAACACTGAAGCTTTCTTT.

This clone appeared a few times. This chain joins TRBV4-2 and TRBJ2-1; 11 nucleotides match TRBD2. Germline assignment: CDR1 LGHNA and CDR2 YNFKEQ. V shed 4 bases, J shed 2 bases, and the junction held 4 bases outside the gene matches. The CDR3 has 16 residues. The CDR3 reads CASSLMGLAAYNEQFF. The CDR3 DNA reads TGTGCCAGCAGCCTGATGGGACTAGCGGCCTACAATGAGCAGTTCTTC.

The CDR3 bases are TGCGCCAGCAGCTTGGGGGCGGGCAGTGCTGGGGCCAACGTCCTGACTTTC. It translates to CASSLGAGSAGANVLTF. This rearrangement joins TRBV5-1 to TRBJ2-6, with a weak D call TRBD2 (5 bases). Per germline, CDR1 SGHRS and CDR2 YFSETQ. Between the trimmed V and J ends, which lost 0 bases and 2 bases, there was a span of 12 bases. The CDR3 consists of 17 residues.